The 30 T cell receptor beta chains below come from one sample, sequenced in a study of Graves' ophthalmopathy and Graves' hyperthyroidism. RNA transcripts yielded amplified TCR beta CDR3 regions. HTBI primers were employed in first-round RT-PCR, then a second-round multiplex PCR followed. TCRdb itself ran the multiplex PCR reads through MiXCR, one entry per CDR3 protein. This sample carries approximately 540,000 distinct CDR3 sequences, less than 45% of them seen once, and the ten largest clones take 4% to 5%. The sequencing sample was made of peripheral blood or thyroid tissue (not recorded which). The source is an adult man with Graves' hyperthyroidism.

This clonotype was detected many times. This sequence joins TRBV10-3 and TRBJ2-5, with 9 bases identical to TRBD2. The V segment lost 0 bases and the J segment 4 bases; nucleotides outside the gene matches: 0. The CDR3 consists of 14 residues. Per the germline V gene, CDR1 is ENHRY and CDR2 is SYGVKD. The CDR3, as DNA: TGTGCCATCAGTGAGTCACTAGCGGGAGAGACCCAGTACTTC. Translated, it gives CAISESLAGETQYF.

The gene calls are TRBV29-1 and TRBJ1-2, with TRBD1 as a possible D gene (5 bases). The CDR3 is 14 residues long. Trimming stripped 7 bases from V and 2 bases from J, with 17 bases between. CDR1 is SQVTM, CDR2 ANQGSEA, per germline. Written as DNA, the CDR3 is TGCAGCGGTACCGGGACTAGCGGGAACTATGGCTACACCTTC. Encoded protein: CSGTGTSGNYGYTF.

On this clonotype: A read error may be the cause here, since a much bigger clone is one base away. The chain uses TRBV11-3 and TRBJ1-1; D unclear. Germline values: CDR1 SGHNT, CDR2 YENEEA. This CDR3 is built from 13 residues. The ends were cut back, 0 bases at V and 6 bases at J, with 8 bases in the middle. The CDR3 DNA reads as TGTGCCAGCAGCTTAGATTGGGCCTCTGAAGCTTTCTTT. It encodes CASSLDWASEAFF. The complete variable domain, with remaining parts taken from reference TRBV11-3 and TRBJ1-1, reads EAGVVQSPRYKIIEKKQPVAFWCNPISGHNTLYWYLQNLGQGPELLIRYENEEAVDDSQLPKDRFSAERLKGVDSTLKIQPAELGDSAVYLCASSLDWASEAFFGQGTRLTVV.

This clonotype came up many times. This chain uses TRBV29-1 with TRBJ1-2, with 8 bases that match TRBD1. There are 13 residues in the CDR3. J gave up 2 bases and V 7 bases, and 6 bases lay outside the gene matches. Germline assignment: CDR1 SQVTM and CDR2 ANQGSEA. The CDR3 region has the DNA TGCAGCGCCCAGGGGGCGCAAAACTATGGCTACACCTTC. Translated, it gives CSAQGAQNYGYTF.

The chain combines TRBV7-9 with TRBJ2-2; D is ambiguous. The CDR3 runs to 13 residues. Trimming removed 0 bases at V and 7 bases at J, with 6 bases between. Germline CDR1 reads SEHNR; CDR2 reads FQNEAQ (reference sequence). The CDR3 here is CASSLAEFGELFF. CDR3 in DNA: TGTGCCAGCAGCTTAGCCGAATTCGGGGAGCTGTTTTTT.

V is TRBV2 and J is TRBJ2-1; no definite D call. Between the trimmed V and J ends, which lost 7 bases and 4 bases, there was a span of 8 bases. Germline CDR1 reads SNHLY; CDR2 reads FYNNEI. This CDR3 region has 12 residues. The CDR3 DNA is TGTGCCAGCACTGGCCGATACAATGAGCAGTTCTTC. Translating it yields CASTGRYNEQFF. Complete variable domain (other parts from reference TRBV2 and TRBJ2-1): EPEVTQTPSHQVTQMGQEVILRCVPISNHLYFYWYRQILGQKVEFLVSFYNNEISEKSEIFDDQFSVERPDGSNFTLKIRSTKLEDSAMYFCASTGRYNEQFFGPGTRLTVL.

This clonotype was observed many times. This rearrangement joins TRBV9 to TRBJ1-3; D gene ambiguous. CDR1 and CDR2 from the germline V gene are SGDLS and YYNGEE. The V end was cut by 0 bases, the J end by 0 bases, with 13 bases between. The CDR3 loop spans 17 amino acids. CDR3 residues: CASSVDLGSGSGNTIYF. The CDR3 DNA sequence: TGTGCCAGCAGCGTAGATCTTGGCAGCGGCTCTGGAAACACCATATATTTT.

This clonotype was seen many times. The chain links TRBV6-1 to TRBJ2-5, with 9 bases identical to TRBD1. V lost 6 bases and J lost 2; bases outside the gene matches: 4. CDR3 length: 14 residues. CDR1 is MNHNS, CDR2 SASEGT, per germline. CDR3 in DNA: TGTGCCAGCAGGGGGACAGGGAGGCAAGAGACCCAGTACTTC. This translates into CASRGTGRQETQYF.

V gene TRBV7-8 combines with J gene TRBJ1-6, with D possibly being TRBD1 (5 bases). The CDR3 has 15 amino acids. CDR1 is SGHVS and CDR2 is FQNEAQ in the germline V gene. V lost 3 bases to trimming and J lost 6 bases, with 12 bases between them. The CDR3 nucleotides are TGTGCCAGCAGCTTTGGGGGAGAGACTAATTCACCCCTCCACTTT. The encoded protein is CASSFGGETNSPLHF.

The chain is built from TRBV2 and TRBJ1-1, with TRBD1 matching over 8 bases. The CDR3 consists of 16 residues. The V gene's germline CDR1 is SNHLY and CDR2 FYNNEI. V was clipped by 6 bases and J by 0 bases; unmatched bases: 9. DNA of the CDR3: TGTGCCAGCAGGACAGGGGTCGGGCCTGTGAACACTGAAGCTTTCTTT. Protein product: CASRTGVGPVNTEAFF. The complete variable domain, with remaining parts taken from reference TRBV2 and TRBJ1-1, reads EPEVTQTPSHQVTQMGQEVILRCVPISNHLYFYWYRQILGQKVEFLVSFYNNEISEKSEIFDDQFSVERPDGSNFTLKIRSTKLEDSAMYFCASRTGVGPVNTEAFFGQGTRLTVV.

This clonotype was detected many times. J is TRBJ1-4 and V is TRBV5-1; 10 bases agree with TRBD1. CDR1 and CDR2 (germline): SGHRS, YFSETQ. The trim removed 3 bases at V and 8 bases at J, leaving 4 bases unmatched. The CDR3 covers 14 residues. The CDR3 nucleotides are TGCGCCAGCAGCTGGACAGGGGGACGAGAAAAACTGTTTTTT. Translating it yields CASSWTGGREKLFF. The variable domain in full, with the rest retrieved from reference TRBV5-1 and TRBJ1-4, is KAGVTQTPRYLIKTRGQQVTLSCSPISGHRSVSWYQQTPGQGLQFLFEYFSETQRNKGNFPGRFSGRQFSNSRSEMNVSTLELGDSALYLCASSWTGGREKLFFGSGTQLSVL.

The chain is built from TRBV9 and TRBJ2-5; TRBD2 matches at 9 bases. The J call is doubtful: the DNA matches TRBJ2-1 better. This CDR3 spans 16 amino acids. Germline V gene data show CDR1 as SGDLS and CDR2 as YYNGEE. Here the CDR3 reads CASSVEGRRGGNEQFF. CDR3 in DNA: TGTGCCAGCAGCGTAGAGGGCCGGCGGGGGGGCAATGAGCAGTTCTTC.

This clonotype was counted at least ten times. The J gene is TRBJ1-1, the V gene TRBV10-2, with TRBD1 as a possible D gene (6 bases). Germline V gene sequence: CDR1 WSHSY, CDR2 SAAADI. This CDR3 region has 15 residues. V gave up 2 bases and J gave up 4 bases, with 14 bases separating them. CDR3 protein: CASSEATGQGTEAFF. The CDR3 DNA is TGCGCCAGCAGTGAGGCTACAGGGCAGGGCACTGAAGCTTTCTTT.

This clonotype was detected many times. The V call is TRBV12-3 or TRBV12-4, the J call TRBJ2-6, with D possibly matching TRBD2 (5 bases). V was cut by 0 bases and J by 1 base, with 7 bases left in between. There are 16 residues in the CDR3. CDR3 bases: TGTGCCAGCAGTTTAGCGAGAGGGTCTGGGGCCAACGTCCTGACTTTC. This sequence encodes CASSLARGSGANVLTF.

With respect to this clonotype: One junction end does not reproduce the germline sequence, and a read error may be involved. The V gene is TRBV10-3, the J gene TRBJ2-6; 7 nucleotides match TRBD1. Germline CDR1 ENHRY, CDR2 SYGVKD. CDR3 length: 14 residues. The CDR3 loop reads CAISESGTVNTEAF. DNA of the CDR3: TGTGCCATCAGTGAGTCTGGGACAGTAAACACTGAAGCTTTC.

CDR3 amino acids: CASSGGQSIVSKQYF. For the CDR3, the DNA is TGTGCCAGCAGCGGCGGACAGTCGATAGTTTCTAAGCAGTACTTC. The chain carries TRBV11-2 and TRBJ2-7; D possibly corresponds to TRBD1 (6 bases). V shed 5 bases and J shed 8 bases, with 22 bases lying between them. The V gene's germline CDR1 is SGHAT and CDR2 FQNNGV. The CDR3 contains 15 residues.

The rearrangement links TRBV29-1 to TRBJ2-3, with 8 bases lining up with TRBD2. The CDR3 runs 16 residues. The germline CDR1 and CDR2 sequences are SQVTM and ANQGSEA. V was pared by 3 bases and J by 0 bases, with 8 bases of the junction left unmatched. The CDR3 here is CSVERGSGGSTDTQYF. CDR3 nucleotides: TGCAGCGTTGAGAGGGGGAGCGGGGGAAGCACAGATACGCAGTATTTT.

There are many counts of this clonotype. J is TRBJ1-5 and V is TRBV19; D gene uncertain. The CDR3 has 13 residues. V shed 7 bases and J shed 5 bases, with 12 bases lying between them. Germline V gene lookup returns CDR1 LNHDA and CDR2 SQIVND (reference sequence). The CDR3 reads CASTEEQYQPQHF. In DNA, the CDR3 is TGTGCCAGTACCGAGGAGCAGTATCAGCCCCAGCATTTT.

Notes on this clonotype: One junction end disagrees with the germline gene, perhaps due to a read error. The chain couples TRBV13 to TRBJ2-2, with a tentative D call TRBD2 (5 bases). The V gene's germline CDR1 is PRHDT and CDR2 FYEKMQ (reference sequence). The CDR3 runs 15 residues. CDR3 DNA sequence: TGTGCCAGCAGCCGCCGGCAGTCGAACACCGGGGAGCTGTCTTGG. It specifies CASSRRQSNTGELSW.

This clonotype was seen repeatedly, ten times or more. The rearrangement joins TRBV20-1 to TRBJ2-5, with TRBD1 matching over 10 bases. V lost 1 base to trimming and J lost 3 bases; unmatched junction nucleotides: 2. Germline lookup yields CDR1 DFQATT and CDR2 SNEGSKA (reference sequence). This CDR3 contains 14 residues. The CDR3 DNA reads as TGCAGTGCTAGAGGTGGGACAGGGGAAGAGACCCAGTACTTC. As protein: CSARGGTGEETQYF.

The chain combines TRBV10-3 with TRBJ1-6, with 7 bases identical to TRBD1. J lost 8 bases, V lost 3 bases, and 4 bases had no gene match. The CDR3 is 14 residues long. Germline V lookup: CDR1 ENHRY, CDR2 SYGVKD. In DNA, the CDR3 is TGTGCCATCAGTGATGGACAGGTCCATTCACCCCTCCACTTT. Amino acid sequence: CAISDGQVHSPLHF.

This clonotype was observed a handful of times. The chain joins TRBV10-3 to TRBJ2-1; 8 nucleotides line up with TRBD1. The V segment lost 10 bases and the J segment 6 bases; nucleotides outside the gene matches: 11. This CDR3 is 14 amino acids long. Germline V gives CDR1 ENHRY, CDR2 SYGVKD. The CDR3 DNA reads TGTGCCACCTACCGGGACAGGTCCGTCAATGAGCAGTTCTTC. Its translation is CATYRDRSVNEQFF.

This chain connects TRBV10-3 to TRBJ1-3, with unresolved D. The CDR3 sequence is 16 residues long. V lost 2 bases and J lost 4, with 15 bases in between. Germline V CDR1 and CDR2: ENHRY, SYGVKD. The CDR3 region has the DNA TGTGCCATCAGTGAGATCGGGGTCTCGGGAGGAAACACCATATATTTT. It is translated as CAISEIGVSGGNTIYF.

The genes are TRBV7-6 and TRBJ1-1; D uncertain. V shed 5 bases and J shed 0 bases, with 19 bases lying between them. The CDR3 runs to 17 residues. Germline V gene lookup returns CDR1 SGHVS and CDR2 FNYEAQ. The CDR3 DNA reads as TGTGCCAGCAGCGCGCTAGCGGGAGGGCAGATGAACACTGAAGCTTTCTTT. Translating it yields CASSALAGGQMNTEAFF.

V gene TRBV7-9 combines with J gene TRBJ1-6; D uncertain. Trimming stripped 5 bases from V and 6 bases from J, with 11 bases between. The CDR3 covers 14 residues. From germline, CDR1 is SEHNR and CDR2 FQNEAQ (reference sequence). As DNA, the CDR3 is TGTGCCAGCAGCCAAGACTTCCTTAATTCACCCCTCCACTTT. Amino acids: CASSQDFLNSPLHF.

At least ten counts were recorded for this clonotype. The CDR3 DNA reads as TGTGCCAGCAGTTACTCGATAATTGGTAGTGAAGCTTTCTTT. The encoded protein is CASSYSIIGSEAFF. V usage is TRBV6-5 and J usage is TRBJ1-1; D is uncertain. Germline CDR1 MNHEY, CDR2 SVGAGI. This CDR3 spans 14 amino acids. Trimming removed 0 bases at V and 7 bases at J, with 12 bases between.

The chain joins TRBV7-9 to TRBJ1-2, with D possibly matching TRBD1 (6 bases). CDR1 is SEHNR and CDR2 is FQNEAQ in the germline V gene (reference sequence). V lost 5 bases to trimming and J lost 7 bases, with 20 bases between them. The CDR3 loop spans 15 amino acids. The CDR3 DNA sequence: TGTGCCAGCAGCCTAAGATCAGGGGACGATCCTGGCTACACCTTC. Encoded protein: CASSLRSGDDPGYTF.

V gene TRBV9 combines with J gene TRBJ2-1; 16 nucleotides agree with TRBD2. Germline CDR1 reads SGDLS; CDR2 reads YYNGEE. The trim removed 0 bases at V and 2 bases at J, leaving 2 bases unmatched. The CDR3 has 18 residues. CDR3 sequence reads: CASSVGGTSGGAYNEQFF. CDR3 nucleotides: TGTGCCAGCAGCGTAGGGGGGACTAGCGGGGGGGCCTACAATGAGCAGTTCTTC.

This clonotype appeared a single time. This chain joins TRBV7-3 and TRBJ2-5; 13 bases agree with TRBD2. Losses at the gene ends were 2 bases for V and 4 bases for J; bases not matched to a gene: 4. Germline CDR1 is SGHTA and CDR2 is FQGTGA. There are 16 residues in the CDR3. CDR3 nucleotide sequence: TGTGCCAGCAGCTTAGGGAGGACTAGCGGGGGAGAGACCCAGTACTTC. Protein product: CASSLGRTSGGETQYF.

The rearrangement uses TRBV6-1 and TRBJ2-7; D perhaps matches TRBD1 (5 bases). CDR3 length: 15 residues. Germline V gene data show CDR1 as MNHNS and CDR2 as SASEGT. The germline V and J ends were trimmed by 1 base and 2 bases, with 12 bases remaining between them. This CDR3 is CASSEVRAAAYEQYF. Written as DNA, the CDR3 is TGTGCCAGCAGTGAAGTCAGGGCGGCGGCCTACGAGCAGTACTTC.